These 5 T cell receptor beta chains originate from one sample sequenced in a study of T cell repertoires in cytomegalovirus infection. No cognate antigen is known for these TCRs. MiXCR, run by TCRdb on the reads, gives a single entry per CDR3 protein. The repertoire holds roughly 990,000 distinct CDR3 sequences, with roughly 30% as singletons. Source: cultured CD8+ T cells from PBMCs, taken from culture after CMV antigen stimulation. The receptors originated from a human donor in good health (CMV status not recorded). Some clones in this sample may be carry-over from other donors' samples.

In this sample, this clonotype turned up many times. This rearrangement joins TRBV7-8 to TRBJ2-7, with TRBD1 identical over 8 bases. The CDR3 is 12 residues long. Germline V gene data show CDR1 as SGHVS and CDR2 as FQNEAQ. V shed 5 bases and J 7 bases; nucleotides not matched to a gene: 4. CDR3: CASSQGAREQYV. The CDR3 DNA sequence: TGTGCCAGCAGCCAGGGGGCGAGGGAGCAGTACGTC.

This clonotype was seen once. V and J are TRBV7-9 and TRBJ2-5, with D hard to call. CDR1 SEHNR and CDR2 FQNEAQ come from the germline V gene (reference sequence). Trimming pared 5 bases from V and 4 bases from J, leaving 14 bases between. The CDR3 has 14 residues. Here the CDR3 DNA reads TGTGCCAGCAGCCTGAACGGAAACCGAGAGACCCAGTACTTC. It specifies CASSLNGNRETQYF.

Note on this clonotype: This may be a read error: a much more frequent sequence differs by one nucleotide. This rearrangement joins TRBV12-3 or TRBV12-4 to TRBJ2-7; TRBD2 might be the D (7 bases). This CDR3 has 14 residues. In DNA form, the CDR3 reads TGTGTCAGCAGTTTAGTCGGGGGGCCCTACGAGCAGTACTTC. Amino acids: CVSSLVGGPYEQYF.

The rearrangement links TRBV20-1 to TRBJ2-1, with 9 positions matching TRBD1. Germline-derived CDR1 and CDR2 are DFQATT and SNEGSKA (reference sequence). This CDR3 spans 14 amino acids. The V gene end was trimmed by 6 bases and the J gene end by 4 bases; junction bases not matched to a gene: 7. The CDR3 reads CSAPGDRDYNEQFF. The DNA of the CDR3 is TGCAGTGCCCCGGGGGACAGGGATTACAATGAGCAGTTCTTC.

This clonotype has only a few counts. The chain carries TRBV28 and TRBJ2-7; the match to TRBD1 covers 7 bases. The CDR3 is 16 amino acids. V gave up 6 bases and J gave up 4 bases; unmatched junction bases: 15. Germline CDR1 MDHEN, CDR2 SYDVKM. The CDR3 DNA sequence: TGTGCCAGCAGAAAAACGACAGGGCAACGTAGGTACGAGCAGTACGTC. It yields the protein CASRKTTGQRRYEQYV.